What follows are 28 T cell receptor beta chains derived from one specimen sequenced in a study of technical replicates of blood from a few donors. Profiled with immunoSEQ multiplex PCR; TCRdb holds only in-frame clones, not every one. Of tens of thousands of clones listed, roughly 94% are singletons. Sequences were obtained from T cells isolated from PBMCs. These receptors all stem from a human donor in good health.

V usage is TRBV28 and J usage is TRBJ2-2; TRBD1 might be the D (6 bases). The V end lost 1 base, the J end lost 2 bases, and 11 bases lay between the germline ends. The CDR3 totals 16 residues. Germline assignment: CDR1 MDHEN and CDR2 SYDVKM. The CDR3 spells CASSLLGQLNTGELFF. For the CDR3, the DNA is TGTGCCAGCAGTTTATTGGGACAACTTAACACCGGGGAGCTGTTTTTT.

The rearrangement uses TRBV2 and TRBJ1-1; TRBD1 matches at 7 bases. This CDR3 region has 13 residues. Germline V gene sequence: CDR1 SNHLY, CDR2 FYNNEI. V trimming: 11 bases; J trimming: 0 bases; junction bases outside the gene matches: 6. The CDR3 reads CAGTGALNTEAFF. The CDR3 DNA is TGTGCCGGTACAGGGGCCCTGAACACTGAAGCTTTCTTT.

CDR3 sequence reads: CASSPSFSETQYF. Written as DNA, the CDR3 is TGTGCCAGCAGTCCTTCTTTTTCGGAGACCCAGTACTTC. The gene calls are TRBV27 and TRBJ2-5; D remains unclear. Trimming took off 5 bases at V and 5 bases at J, with 12 bases between the two ends. CDR1 is MNHEY and CDR2 is SMNVEV in the germline V gene (reference sequence). The CDR3 loop spans 13 amino acids.

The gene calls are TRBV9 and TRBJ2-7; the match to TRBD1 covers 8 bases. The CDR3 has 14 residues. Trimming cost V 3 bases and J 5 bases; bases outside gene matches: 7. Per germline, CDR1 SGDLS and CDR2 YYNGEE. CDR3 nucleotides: TGTGCCAGCAGCGGCCAGGGGGCAGGCCACGAGCAGTACTTC. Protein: CASSGQGAGHEQYF.

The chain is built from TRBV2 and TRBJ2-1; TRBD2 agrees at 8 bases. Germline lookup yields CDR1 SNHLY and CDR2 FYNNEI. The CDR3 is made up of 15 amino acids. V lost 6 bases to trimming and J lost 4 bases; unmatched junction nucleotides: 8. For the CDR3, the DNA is TGTGCCAGCAGGAGGAGCGGGAGTGGGTACAATGAGCAGTTCTTC. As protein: CASRRSGSGYNEQFF.

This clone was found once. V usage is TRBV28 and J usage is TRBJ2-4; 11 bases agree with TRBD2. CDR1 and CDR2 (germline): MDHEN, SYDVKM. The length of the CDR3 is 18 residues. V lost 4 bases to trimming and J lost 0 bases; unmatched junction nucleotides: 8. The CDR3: CASSWLAGGTLAKNIQYF. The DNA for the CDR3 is TGTGCCAGCAGTTGGCTAGCGGGGGGCACCTTAGCCAAAAACATTCAGTACTTC.

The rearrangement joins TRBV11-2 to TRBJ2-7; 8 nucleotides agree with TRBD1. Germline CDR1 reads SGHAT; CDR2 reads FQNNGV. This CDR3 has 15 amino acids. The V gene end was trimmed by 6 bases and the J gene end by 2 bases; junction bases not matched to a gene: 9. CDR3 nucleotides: TGTGCCAGCAGGTATACGGACAGGGCAGCCTACGAGCAGTACTTC. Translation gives CASRYTDRAAYEQYF.

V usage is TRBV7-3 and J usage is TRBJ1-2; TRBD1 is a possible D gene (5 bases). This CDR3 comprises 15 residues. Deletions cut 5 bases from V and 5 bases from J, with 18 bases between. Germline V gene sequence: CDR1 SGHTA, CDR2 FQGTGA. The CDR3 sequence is CASSQEGRYGYGYTF. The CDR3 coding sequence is TGTGCCAGCAGCCAGGAGGGACGCTACGGTTATGGCTACACCTTC.

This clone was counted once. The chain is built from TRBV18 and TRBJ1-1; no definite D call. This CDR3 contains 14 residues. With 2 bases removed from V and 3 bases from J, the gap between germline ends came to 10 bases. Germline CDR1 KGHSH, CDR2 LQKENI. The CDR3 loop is CASSPKESYTEAFF. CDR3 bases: TGTGCCAGCTCACCAAAGGAGTCCTACACTGAAGCTTTCTTT.

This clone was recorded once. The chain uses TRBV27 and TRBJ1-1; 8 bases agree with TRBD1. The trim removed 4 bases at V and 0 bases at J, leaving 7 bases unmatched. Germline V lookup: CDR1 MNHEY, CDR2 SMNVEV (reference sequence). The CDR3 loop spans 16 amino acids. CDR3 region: CASSSTGGKVNTEAFF. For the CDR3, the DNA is TGTGCCAGCAGTTCCACAGGGGGGAAAGTGAACACTGAAGCTTTCTTT.

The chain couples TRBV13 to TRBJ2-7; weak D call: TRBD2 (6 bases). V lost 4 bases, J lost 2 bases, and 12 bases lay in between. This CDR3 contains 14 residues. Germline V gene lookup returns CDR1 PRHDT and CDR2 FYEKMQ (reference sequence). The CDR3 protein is CASSCSGSTYEQYF. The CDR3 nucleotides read TGTGCCAGCAGCTGCAGCGGGTCAACCTACGAGCAGTACTTC.

CDR3 coding DNA: TGTGCCAGCAGTTTTTGGCCATCGCCACCCTACGAGCAGTACTTC. As protein: CASSFWPSPPYEQYF. V usage is TRBV28 and J usage is TRBJ2-7; no clear D. Looked up from germline, CDR1 is MDHEN and CDR2 is SYDVKM. CDR3 size: 15 residues. V lost 3 bases and J 2 bases, leaving 14 bases between the germline ends. Looking up the rest from reference TRBV28 and TRBJ2-7 gives the full variable domain: DVKVTQSSRYLVKRTGEKVFLECVQDMDHENMFWYRQDPGLGLRLIYFSYDVKMKEKGDIPEGYSVSREKKERFSLILESASTNQTSMYLCASSFWPSPPYEQYFGPGTRLTVT.

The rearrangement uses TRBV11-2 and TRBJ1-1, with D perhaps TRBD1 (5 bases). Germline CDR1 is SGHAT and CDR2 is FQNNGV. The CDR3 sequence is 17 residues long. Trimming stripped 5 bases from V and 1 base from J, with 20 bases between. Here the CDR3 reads CASSRRPPYGANTEAFF. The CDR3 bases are TGTGCCAGCAGCCGCAGACCTCCGTATGGGGCGAACACTGAAGCTTTCTTT.

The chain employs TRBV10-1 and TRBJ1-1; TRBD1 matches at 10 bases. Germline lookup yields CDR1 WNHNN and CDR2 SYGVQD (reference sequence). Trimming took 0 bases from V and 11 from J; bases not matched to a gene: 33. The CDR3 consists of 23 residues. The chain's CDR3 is CASSESLGQGRDSRGTELRPAFF. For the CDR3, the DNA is TGCGCCAGCAGTGAGTCGTTGGGACAGGGGAGGGATTCGAGGGGCACTGAGTTGAGGCCGGCTTTCTTT.

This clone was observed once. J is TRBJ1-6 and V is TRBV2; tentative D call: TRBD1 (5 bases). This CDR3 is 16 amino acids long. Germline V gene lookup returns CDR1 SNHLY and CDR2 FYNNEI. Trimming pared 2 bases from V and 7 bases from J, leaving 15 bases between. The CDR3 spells CASSEWMAGSNSPLHF. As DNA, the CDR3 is TGTGCCAGCAGTGAATGGATGGCAGGGTCCAATTCACCCCTCCACTTT.

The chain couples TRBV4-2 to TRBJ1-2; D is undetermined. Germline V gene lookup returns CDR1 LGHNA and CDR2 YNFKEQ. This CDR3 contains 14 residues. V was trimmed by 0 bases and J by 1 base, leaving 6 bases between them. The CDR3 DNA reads TGTGCCAGCAGCCAAGACAGGATTAACTATGGCTACACCTTC. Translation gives CASSQDRINYGYTF.

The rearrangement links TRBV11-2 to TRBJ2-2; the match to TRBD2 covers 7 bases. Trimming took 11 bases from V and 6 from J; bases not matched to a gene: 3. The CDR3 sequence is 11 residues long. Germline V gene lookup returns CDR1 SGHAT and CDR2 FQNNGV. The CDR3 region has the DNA TGTGCCGGGGGGGAACCCGGGGAGCTGTTTTTT. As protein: CAGGEPGELFF.

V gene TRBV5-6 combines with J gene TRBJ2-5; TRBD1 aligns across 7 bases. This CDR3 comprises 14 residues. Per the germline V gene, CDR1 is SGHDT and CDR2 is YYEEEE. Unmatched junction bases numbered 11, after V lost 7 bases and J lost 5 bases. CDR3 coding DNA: TGTGCCAGCGTCGACAGGGTGCTCGAGGAGACCCAGTACTTC. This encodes CASVDRVLEETQYF.

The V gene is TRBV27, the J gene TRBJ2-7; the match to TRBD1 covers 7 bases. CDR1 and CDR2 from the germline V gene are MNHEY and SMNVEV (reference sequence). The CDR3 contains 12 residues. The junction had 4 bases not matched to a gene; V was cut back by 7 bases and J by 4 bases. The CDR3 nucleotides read TGTGCCAGCATGAACAGGGGATACGAGCAGTACTTC. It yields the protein CASMNRGYEQYF.

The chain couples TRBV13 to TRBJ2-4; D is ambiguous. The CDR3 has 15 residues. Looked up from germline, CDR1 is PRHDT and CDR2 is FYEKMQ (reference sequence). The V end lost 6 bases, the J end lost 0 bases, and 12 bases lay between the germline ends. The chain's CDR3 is CASSHVGQAKNIQYF. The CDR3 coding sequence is TGTGCCAGCAGTCACGTCGGTCAAGCCAAAAACATTCAGTACTTC.

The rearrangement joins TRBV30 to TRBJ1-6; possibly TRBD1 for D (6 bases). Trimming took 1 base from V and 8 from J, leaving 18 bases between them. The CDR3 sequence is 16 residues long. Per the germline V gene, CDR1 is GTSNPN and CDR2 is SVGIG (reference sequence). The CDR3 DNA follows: TGTGCCTGGAGTGCCCCCGGCAGGGGAAAGGATTCACCCCTCCACTTT. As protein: CAWSAPGRGKDSPLHF.

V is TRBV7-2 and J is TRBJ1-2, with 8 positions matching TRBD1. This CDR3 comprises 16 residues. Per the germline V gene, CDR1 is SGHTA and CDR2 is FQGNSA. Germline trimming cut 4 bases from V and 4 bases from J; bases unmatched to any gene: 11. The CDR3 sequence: CASSSYVGQGGYGYTF. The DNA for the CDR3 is TGTGCCAGCAGCTCCTACGTTGGACAGGGAGGCTATGGCTACACCTTC.

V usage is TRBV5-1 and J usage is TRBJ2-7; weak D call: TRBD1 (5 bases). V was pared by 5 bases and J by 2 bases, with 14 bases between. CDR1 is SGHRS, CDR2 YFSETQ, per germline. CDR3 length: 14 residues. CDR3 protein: CASRPQGPTYEQYF. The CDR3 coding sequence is TGCGCCAGCAGACCGCAGGGCCCAACCTACGAGCAGTACTTC. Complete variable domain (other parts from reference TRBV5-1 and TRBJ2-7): KAGVTQTPRYLIKTRGQQVTLSCSPISGHRSVSWYQQTPGQGLQFLFEYFSETQRNKGNFPGRFSGRQFSNSRSEMNVSTLELGDSALYLCASRPQGPTYEQYFGPGTRLTVT.

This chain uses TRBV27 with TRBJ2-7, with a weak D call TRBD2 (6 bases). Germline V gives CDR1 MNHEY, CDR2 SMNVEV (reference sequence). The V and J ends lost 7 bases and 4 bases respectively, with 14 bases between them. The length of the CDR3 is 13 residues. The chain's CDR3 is CASMGWGTYEQYF. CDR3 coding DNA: TGTGCCAGCATGGGGTGGGGGACTTACGAGCAGTACTTC.

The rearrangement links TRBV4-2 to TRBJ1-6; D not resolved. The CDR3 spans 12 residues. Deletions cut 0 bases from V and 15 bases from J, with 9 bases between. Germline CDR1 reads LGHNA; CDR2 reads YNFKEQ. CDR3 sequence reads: CASSQDPEILHF. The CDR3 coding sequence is TGTGCCAGCAGCCAAGATCCGGAGATCCTCCACTTT.

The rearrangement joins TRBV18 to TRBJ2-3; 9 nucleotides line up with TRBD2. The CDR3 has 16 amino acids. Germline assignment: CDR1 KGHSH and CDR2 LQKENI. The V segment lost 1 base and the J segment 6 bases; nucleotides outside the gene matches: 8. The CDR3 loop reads CASSPRREGHGDTQYF. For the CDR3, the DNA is TGTGCCAGCTCACCACGGCGGGAGGGCCACGGCGATACGCAGTATTTT.

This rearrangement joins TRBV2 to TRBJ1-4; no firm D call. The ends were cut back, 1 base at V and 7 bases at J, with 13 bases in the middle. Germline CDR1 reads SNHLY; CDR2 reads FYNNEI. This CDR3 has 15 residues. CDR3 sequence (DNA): TGTGCCAGCAGTGAAGTGGGAGTGGCGGGTGAAAAACTGTTTTTT. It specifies CASSEVGVAGEKLFF. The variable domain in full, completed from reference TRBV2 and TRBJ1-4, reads EPEVTQTPSHQVTQMGQEVILRCVPISNHLYFYWYRQILGQKVEFLVSFYNNEISEKSEIFDDQFSVERPDGSNFTLKIRSTKLEDSAMYFCASSEVGVAGEKLFFGSGTQLSVL.

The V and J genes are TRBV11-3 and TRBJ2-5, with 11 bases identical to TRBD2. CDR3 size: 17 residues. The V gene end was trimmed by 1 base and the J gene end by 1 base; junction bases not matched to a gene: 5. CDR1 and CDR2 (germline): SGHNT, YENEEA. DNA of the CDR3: TGTGCCAGCAGCTTAGCTGCCGGGACTAGCGGCCAAGAGACCCAGTACTTC. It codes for CASSLAAGTSGQETQYF.